This T cell receptor beta chain was sequenced during a study of regulatory T cells in long-lasting Graves disease. Study-wide background: Graves' patients, newly diagnosed, had taken antithyroid drugs under 3 months.

Described time point: newly diagnosed GD, antithyroid drugs for less than 3 months. With RNA extracted from PBMCs as input, the TCR library was made. Libraries of TCR beta came from iRepertoire HTBI primers plus Arm-PCR of CDR3 regions. In TCRdb, the multiplex PCR reads were re-called with MiXCR into one record per CDR3 protein. The sample has around 250,000 distinct CDR3 sequences; under 20% are singletons. Study-wide findings and caveats: When disease was persistent, TRBV28, TRBJ1-2 and TRBJ2-5 were the favored segments.

Many counts were recorded for this clonotype. Antigen: not known. The CDR3 is 13 residues long. From germline, CDR1 is ENHRY and CDR2 SYGVKD. V lost 8 bases to trimming and J lost 0 bases, with 11 bases between them. These sequences were also reported in another study, on T cells in Graves' hyperthyroidism and ophthalmopathy. That report notes: Primed by the HTBI set, a first-round RT-PCR was run on the TCR CDR3.

The J gene is TRBJ2-7, the V gene TRBV10-3; D call uncertain. Sequencing used peripheral blood mononuclear cells (PBMCs), obtained at new diagnosis, from a patient treated with antithyroid drugs. The receptor's source is a woman aged 25 to 39 with Graves disease. CDR3 sequence (DNA): TGTGCCATCGGCCCAGAGAACTCCTACGAGCAGTACTTC. Translated: CAIGPENSYEQYF.